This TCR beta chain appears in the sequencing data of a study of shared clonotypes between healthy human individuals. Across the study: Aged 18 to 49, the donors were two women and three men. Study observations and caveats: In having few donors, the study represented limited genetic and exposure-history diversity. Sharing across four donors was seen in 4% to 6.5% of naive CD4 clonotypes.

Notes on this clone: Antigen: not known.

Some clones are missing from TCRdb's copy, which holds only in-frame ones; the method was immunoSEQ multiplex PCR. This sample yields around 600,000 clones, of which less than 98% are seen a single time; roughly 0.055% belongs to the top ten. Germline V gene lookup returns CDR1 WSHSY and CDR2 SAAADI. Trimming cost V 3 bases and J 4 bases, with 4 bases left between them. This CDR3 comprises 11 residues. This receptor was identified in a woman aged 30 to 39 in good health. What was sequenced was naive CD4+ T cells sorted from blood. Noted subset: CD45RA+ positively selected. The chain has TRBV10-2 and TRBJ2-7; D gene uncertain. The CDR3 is CASSELYEQYF. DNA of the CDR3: TGCGCCAGCAGTGAACTGTACGAGCAGTACTTC.